What follows are 5 T cell receptor beta chains derived from one specimen sequenced in a study of T cells after yellow fever vaccination (dated by TCRdb to between 2019 and 2020). The protocol used for the library was 5' RACE. Data came from an Illumina HiSeq 2500. TCRdb redid the processing of the public reads, applying fastp at Q25 and MiXCR, and retained in-frame beta chains. Rows are unified per CDR3 protein, each entry keeping the most common DNA and genes. Present in this sample are 300,000 to 400,000 distinct CDR3 sequences, 8% to 10% of which were seen just once. More than 15% of the sample is taken by the ten largest. The treatment or condition label, read with the paper, signifies: live attenuated yellow fever vaccine strain. The starting material was PBMCs, obtained on the day of the first yellow fever vaccination. These receptors all come from a man younger than 35 who received the YFV17D yellow fever vaccine.

This clonotype was found a few times. CDR3 in DNA: TGTGCCAGCAGTTTAGTCAGGACCGGGGAGCTGTTTTTT. This sequence encodes CASSLVRTGELFF. The chain combines TRBV27 with TRBJ2-2; D is uncertain. The CDR3 has 13 residues. CDR1 is MNHEY and CDR2 is SMNVEV in the germline V gene (reference sequence). The V end lost 2 bases, the J end lost 5 bases, and 6 bases lay between the germline ends.

This clonotype has just a few counts. This chain joins TRBV5-1 and TRBJ2-7; 11 positions agree with TRBD2. The ends lost 4 bases at V and 2 bases at J; junction bases unmatched: 8. The CDR3 is 16 residues long. Looked up from germline, CDR1 is SGHRS and CDR2 is YFSETQ. The CDR3, as DNA: TGCGCCAGCAGCCCATTACTAGCGGGGGCCCCCTACGAGCAGTACTTC. Protein: CASSPLLAGAPYEQYF.

V usage is TRBV19 and J usage is TRBJ2-3; tentatively, D is TRBD2 (7 bases). CDR1 is LNHDA and CDR2 is SQIVND in the germline V gene (reference sequence). The V end lost 6 bases, the J end lost 4 bases, and 17 bases lay between the germline ends. The CDR3 loop spans 15 amino acids. In nucleotides, the CDR3 is TGTGCCAGTAGCTATGCGGGGGCAGGCCCAGATACGCAGTATTTT. As protein: CASSYAGAGPDTQYF.

This sequence joins TRBV11-2 and TRBJ2-7, with 7 bases matching TRBD1. The V gene end was trimmed by 4 bases and the J gene end by 6 bases; junction bases not matched to a gene: 9. The CDR3 sequence is 14 residues long. Looked up from germline, CDR1 is SGHAT and CDR2 is FQNNGV. CDR3 nucleotide sequence: TGTGCCAGCAGCTGGAAGGGACAGCCATCCGAGCAGTACTTC. Translation: CASSWKGQPSEQYF. The full variable domain, with the rest looked up from reference TRBV11-2 and TRBJ2-7, is EAGVAQSPRYKIIEKRQSVAFWCNPISGHATLYWYQQILGQGPKLLIQFQNNGVVDDSQLPKDRFSAERLKGVDSTLKIQPAKLEDSAVYLCASSWKGQPSEQYFGPGTRLTVT.

This clonotype has only a few counts. This sequence joins TRBV5-1 and TRBJ1-6, with D maybe TRBD1 (6 bases). The V gene's germline CDR1 is SGHRS and CDR2 YFSETQ. Between the trimmed V and J ends, which lost 5 bases and 14 bases, there was a span of 23 bases. There are 15 residues in the CDR3. For the CDR3, the DNA is TGCGCCAGCAGGGAAGATACAGGGCTACGTCGAACCCTCCACTTT. Amino acid sequence: CASREDTGLRRTLHF.